The sequence of this T cell receptor (beta chain) was determined in a study of control samples from healthy donors and cancer patients. Clones were sequenced by immunoSEQ multiplex PCR, and TCRdb holds only the in-frame ones, with some missing. This table has 100,000 to 150,000 clones, around 94% appearing once. This receptor was obtained from a man older than 75 with head and neck cancer. Sequencing input: PBMCs.

CDR3 nucleotides: TGTGCCAGCAGATTAAAAGAGACCCAGTACTTC. Its protein is CASRLKETQYF. V usage is TRBV5-5 and J usage is TRBJ2-5; no clear D gene. From germline, CDR1 is SGHKS and CDR2 YYEKEE (reference sequence). The CDR3 is made up of 11 amino acids. Trimming cost V 5 bases and J 3 bases, with 5 bases left between them.